This T cell receptor (beta chain) comes out of a study of OX40 agonist ivuxolimab in advanced cancers. Across the study: In this trial design, patients received ivuxolimab intravenously at 0.01 to 10 mg/kg every 2 weeks. Eligibility rules accepted prior anti-PD-1, anti-PD-L1 or anti-CTLA-4 therapy, and under 45% had some.

The table came from immunoSEQ multiplex PCR; TCRdb's copy has only in-frame clones and leaves some out. The profile shows about 48,000 clones, roughly 80% of them singletons. This clone was recorded once. Its antigen is undetermined. Per germline, CDR1 MNHEY and CDR2 SVGAGI. There are 14 residues in the CDR3. Trimming took off 2 bases at V and 5 bases at J, with 12 bases between the two ends. Findings and limits, study-wide: Relative to CD4+, CD8+ T cells held more expanded clones on average. Clonal expansion was seen in CD4+ and CD8+ blood T cells by week 6 at 0.1 to 3.0 mg/kg.

This TCR derives from an adult with an advanced solid tumor such as melanoma, head and neck, liver or kidney cancer. Sequencing was performed on CD4+ or CD8+ T cells sorted from blood, taken in a trial of the OX40 agonist ivuxolimab. This chain uses TRBV6-5 with TRBJ2-5; tentative D call: TRBD2 (6 bases). The CDR3 here is CASSYRTTAETQYF. The CDR3 DNA sequence: TGTGCCAGCAGTTACAGGACTACTGCGGAGACCCAGTACTTC.